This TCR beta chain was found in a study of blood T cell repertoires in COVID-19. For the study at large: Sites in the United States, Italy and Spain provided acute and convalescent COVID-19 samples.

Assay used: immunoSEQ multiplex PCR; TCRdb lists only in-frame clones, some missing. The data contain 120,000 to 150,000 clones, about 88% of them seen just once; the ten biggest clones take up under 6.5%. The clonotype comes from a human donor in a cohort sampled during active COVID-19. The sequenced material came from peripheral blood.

Here the CDR3 reads CASSFRAPSYEQYF. CDR3 coding DNA: TGCGCCAGCAGCTTTAGAGCGCCCTCCTACGAGCAGTACTTC. V is TRBV5-1 and J is TRBJ2-7; no reliable D call. The V and J ends lost 2 bases and 0 bases respectively, with 9 bases between them. Germline V CDR1 and CDR2: SGHRS, YFSETQ. The CDR3 is 14 amino acids.